The 9 T cell receptor beta chains reported below all come from one sample, sequenced in a study of response to subunit inactivated influenza vaccine. TCRdb independently ran MiXCR on the RT-PCR reads; one entry per CDR3 protein. Among about 190,000 distinct CDR3 sequences, around 14% were seen once, and the ten largest hold approximately 30%. The material was CD8+ T cells sorted from PBMCs, obtained roughly 5 days after vaccination. These TCRs come from a man aged 45 to 65 who received an inactivated influenza vaccine.

In its sample, this clonotype was seen a few times. This chain joins TRBV5-1 and TRBJ2-2; 11 bases match TRBD1. Trimming cost V 5 bases and J 7 bases; bases outside gene matches: 13. This CDR3 is built from 17 residues. CDR1 is SGHRS and CDR2 is YFSETQ in the germline V gene. In nucleotides, the CDR3 is TGCGCCAGCAGTCAACCCCTTGGACAGGGGGCTGACGGGGAGCTGTTTTTT. Translated: CASSQPLGQGADGELFF.

The table lists this clonotype with a few counts. V usage is TRBV7-9 and J usage is TRBJ2-1, with D maybe TRBD1 (6 bases). Germline values: CDR1 SEHNR, CDR2 FQNEAQ (reference sequence). This CDR3 is 11 amino acids long. Trimming removed 1 base at V and 15 bases at J, with 10 bases between. The CDR3 region is CASSLGTDLFF. CDR3 nucleotide sequence: TGTGCCAGCAGCTTAGGGACAGATCTGTTCTTC.

The chain has TRBV2 and TRBJ2-3; D gene ambiguous. CDR3 length: 14 residues. The ends were cut back, 7 bases at V and 0 bases at J, with 11 bases in the middle. Germline loops: CDR1 SNHLY, CDR2 FYNNEI. CDR3 sequence: CASNLRRSTDTQYF. CDR3 nucleotide sequence: TGTGCCAGCAACCTCCGGCGGAGCACAGATACGCAGTATTTT.

This clonotype was detected a few times. V gene TRBV3-1 combines with J gene TRBJ1-2; D gene ambiguous. Germline CDR1 is LGHDT and CDR2 is YNNKEL (reference sequence). CDR3 length: 18 amino acids. V shed 3 bases and J shed 1 base, with 21 bases lying between them. For the CDR3, the DNA is TGTGCCAGCAGCCACGAGGGCCCCCGCTCACTCCTTAACTATGGCTACACCTTC. It translates to CASSHEGPRSLLNYGYTF.

This clonotype was seen only a few times. The V and J genes are TRBV9 and TRBJ1-3; no firm D call. The CDR3 is made up of 17 amino acids. The V end lost 3 bases, the J end lost 0 bases, and 16 bases lay between the germline ends. Germline V gives CDR1 SGDLS, CDR2 YYNGEE. The CDR3 region has the DNA TGTGCCAGCAGCGCCTGGGCGATGGTCGGCTCTGGAAACACCATATATTTT. It codes for CASSAWAMVGSGNTIYF.

This clonotype came up a few times. The gene calls are TRBV10-3 and TRBJ2-3; a possible D gene is TRBD2 (6 bases). The CDR3 runs to 13 residues. Germline CDR1 is ENHRY and CDR2 is SYGVKD. The V gene lost 2 bases and the J gene lost 3 bases, with 6 bases spanning the gap. The CDR3 region is CAISERGTDTQYF. The CDR3 DNA reads as TGTGCCATCAGTGAGCGGGGGACAGATACGCAGTATTTT.

This clonotype was counted a few times. This chain links TRBV14 with TRBJ2-7; 7 bases fit TRBD2. The CDR3 totals 13 residues. Germline assignment: CDR1 SGHDN and CDR2 FVKESK. Unmatched junction bases numbered 5, after V lost 4 bases and J lost 5 bases. The CDR3 DNA sequence: TGTGCCAGCAGCCGGGGACTACGCGACGAGCAGTACTTC. This gives the protein CASSRGLRDEQYF. Full variable domain (missing parts from reference TRBV14 and TRBJ2-7): EAGVTQFPSHSVIEKGQTVTLRCDPISGHDNLYWYRRVMGKEIKFLLHFVKESKQDESGMPNNRFLAERTGGTYSTLKVQPAELEDSGVYFCASSRGLRDEQYFGPGTRLTVT.

This clonotype showed up many times. The chain uses TRBV7-9 and TRBJ2-2, with unresolved D. The V and J ends lost 3 bases and 9 bases respectively, with 5 bases between them. Germline assignment: CDR1 SEHNR and CDR2 FQNEAQ (reference sequence). CDR3 length: 11 residues. This CDR3 is CASSFSRELFF. CDR3 nucleotides: TGTGCCAGCAGCTTTTCTCGGGAGCTGTTTTTT.

The V and J genes are TRBV5-1 and TRBJ2-1; D possibly corresponds to TRBD1 (6 bases). Trimming took 4 bases from V and 4 from J, leaving 15 bases between them. Germline assignment: CDR1 SGHRS and CDR2 YFSETQ. The CDR3 totals 15 residues. CDR3 in DNA: TGCGCCAGCAGCGCTCCCGGGACAAGATACAATGAGCAGTTCTTC. This encodes CASSAPGTRYNEQFF.